What follows is one TCR beta chain and its context. The antigen is unknown. These data are taken from a study of Ad26.COV2.S vaccination and SARS-CoV-2 variants. Study observations and caveats: Vaccine recipients showed a spike-specific TCR breadth that was higher than in placebo recipients. Total T cell responses, in the TCR breadth and depth analyses, may have been underestimated. Vaccinees and placebo recipients showed similar non-spike TCR breadth.

Generated by immunoSEQ multiplex PCR, the TCRdb table keeps only in-frame clones and is missing some. The profile covers over 100,000 clones, with around 82% appearing a single time and 15% to 20% taken by the ten largest. CDR1 and CDR2 from the germline V gene are DFQATT and SNEGSKA (reference sequence). The trim removed 6 bases at V and 6 bases at J, leaving 3 bases unmatched. The CDR3 sequence is 11 residues long. Sequencing was performed on peripheral blood, taken after recovery from COVID-19. This TCR was sampled from a human donor who had recovered from COVID-19. The chain links TRBV20-1 to TRBJ2-3, with 7 bases aligning to TRBD1. The CDR3 DNA follows: TGCAGTGCAAACAGGGGCGATACGCAGTATTTT. The encoded protein is CSANRGDTQYF.